This TCR beta chain originates from a study of T cells and Merkel cell carcinoma outcomes. Points from the study as a whole: Merkel cell carcinoma outcomes were reportedly predicted by repertoire and T-cell density.

Concerning this clone: As yet, its antigen is unknown.

Profiled with immunoSEQ multiplex PCR; TCRdb holds only in-frame clones, not every one. The sample has under 15,000 clones, just under 97% seen once. The clonotype was recovered from a human donor with Merkel cell carcinoma. Material for sequencing was tumor tissue from Merkel cell carcinoma.

The CDR3 reads CASSLLSRGVGELFF. CDR3 nucleotide sequence: TGTGCCAGCAGCTTATTGAGTCGGGGGGTCGGGGAGCTGTTTTTT. V usage is TRBV7-3 and J usage is TRBJ2-2; 7 bases line up with TRBD2. V lost 2 bases, J lost 7 bases, and 7 bases stayed unmatched. Germline CDR1 reads SGHTA; CDR2 reads FQGTGA. The CDR3 runs to 15 residues.